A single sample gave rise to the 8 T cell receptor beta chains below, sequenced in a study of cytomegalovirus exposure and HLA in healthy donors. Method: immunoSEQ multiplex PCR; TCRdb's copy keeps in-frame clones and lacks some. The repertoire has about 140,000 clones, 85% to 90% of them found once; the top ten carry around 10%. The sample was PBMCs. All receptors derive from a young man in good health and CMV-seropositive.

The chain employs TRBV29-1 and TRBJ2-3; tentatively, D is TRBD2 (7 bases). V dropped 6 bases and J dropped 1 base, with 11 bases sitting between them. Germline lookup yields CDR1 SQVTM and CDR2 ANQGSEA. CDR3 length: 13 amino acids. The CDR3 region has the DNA TGCAGCGTGGGGGGGGCAGGCACAGATACGCAGTATTTT. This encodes CSVGGAGTDTQYF.

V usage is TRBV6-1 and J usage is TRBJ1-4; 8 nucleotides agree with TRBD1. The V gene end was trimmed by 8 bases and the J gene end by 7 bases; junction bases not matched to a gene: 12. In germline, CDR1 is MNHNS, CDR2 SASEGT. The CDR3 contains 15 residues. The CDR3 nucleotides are TGTGCCAGCGGACAGGGAAGGGGTGGCGGTGAAAAACTGTTTTTT. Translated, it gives CASGQGRGGGEKLFF.

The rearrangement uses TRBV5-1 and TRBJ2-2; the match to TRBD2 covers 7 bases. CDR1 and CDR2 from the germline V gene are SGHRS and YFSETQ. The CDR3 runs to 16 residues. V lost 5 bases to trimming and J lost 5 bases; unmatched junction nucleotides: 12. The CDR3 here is CASSLRPSGGTGELFF. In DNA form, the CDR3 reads TGCGCCAGCAGTCTGAGGCCTTCCGGGGGGACCGGGGAGCTGTTTTTT.

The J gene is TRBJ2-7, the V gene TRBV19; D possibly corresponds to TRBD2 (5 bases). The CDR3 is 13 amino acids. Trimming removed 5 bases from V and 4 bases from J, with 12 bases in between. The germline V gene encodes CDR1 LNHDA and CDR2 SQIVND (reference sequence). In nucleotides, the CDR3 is TGTGCCAGTAGTGGGAAAAGGACTTACGAGCAGTACTTC. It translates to CASSGKRTYEQYF.

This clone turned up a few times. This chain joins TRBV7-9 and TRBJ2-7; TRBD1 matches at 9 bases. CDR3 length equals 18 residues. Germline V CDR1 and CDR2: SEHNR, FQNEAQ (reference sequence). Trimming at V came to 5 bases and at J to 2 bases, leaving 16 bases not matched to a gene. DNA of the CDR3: TGTGCCAGCAGCGGCCCCGGGACAGGGAATAGTAGTCCCTACGAGCAGTACTTC. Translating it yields CASSGPGTGNSSPYEQYF.

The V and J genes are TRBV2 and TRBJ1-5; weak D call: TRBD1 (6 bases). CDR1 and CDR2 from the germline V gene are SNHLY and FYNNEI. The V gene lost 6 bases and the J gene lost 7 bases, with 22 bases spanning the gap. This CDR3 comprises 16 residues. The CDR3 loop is CASSDRDALGQQPQHF. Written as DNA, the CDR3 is TGTGCCAGCAGCGACCGGGACGCATTAGGACAGCAGCCCCAGCATTTT. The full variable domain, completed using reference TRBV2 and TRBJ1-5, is EPEVTQTPSHQVTQMGQEVILRCVPISNHLYFYWYRQILGQKVEFLVSFYNNEISEKSEIFDDQFSVERPDGSNFTLKIRSTKLEDSAMYFCASSDRDALGQQPQHFGDGTRLSIL.

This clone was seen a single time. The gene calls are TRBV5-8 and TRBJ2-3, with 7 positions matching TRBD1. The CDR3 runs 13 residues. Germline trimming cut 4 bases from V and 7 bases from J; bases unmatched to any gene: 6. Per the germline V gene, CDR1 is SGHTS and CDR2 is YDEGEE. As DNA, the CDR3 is TGTGCCAGCAGCATCACAGGGGTTAATACGCAGTATTTT. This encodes CASSITGVNTQYF. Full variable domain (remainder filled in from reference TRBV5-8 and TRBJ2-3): EAGVTQSPTHLIKTRGQQATLRCSPISGHTSVYWYQQALGLGLQFLLWYDEGEERNRGNFPPRFSGRQFPNYSSELNVNALELEDSALYLCASSITGVNTQYFGPGTRLTVL.

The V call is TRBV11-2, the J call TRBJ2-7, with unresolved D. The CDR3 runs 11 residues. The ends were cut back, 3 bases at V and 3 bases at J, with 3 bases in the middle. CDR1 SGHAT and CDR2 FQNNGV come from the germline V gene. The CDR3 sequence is CASSLYYEQYF. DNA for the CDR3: TGTGCCAGCAGCTTGTACTACGAGCAGTACTTC.